A single sample is the source of the 24 T cell receptor beta chains below, sequenced in a study of shared clonotypes between healthy human individuals. Profiled with immunoSEQ multiplex PCR; TCRdb holds only in-frame clones, not every one. This sample carries some 1.5 million clones, 95% to 99% of them seen once, and the ten largest clones take roughly 0.4%. The sample was naive CD4+ T cells sorted from blood. This sample's subset: CD45RA+ positively selected. The receptors come from a man in his thirties or forties in good health.

The V and J genes are TRBV5-4 and TRBJ2-1; D is unclear. Germline CDR1 and CDR2: SGHNT and YYREEE (reference sequence). The CDR3 is 14 residues long. V lost 2 bases, J lost 0 bases, and 6 bases lay in between. The CDR3 bases are TGTGCCAGCAGCTTTAAAAGCTCCTACAATGAGCAGTTCTTC. Its translation is CASSFKSSYNEQFF.

Points on this clone: The CDR3 carries no conserved terminal phenylalanine or tryptophan, so it likely arises from a read error. The limits of the CDR3 on the DNA are not certain, so only TCRdb's listed CDR3 is given. This sequence joins TRBV5-5 and TRBJ2-3; TRBD1 is taken as the D call from the table, unchecked against the DNA. CDR1 is SGHKS and CDR2 is YYEKEE in the germline V gene (reference sequence). With termini counted, the CDR3 has 13 amino acids. CDR3: CASSLGVSFSQIP.

This rearrangement joins TRBV9 to TRBJ2-7, with unresolved D. V lost 0 bases, J lost 0 bases, and 13 bases lay in between. This CDR3 has 16 residues. CDR1 is SGDLS and CDR2 is YYNGEE in the germline V gene. Written as DNA, the CDR3 is TGTGCCAGCAGCGTAGGGATCGACGGTAGCTCCTACGAGCAGTACTTC. The encoded protein is CASSVGIDGSSYEQYF.

This clone was detected once. The chain has TRBV30 and TRBJ1-4; D might be TRBD1 (5 bases). Germline values: CDR1 GTSNPN, CDR2 SVGIG (reference sequence). This CDR3 region has 15 residues. Trimming took off 3 bases at V and 2 bases at J, with 13 bases between the two ends. This CDR3 reads CAWSQSGRTNEKLFF. The CDR3 DNA reads as TGTGCCTGGAGCCAGTCGGGGCGGACTAATGAAAAACTGTTTTTT.

The chain has TRBV5-6 and TRBJ2-7; D is possibly TRBD1 or TRBD2 (6 bases each). The CDR3 is 15 amino acids. Between the trimmed V and J ends, which lost 2 bases and 7 bases, there was a span of 19 bases. Germline V CDR1 and CDR2: SGHDT, YYEEEE. CDR3 in DNA: TGTGCCAGCAGCTTAGGGCCTAGGGGGGCCGAAGAGCAGTACTTC. It encodes CASSLGPRGAEEQYF.

V usage is TRBV11-2 and J usage is TRBJ1-5; D gene uncertain. V was trimmed by 4 bases and J by 4 bases, leaving 8 bases between them. The CDR3 has 13 residues. Germline assignment: CDR1 SGHAT and CDR2 FQNNGV. The chain's CDR3 is CASSSDWNQPQHF. The CDR3 nucleotides are TGTGCCAGCAGCTCGGACTGGAATCAGCCCCAGCATTTT.

This sequence joins TRBV7-2 and TRBJ2-7; TRBD2 matches at 7 bases. CDR1 is SGHTA, CDR2 FQGNSA, per germline. The CDR3 spans 13 residues. The V gene end was trimmed by 3 bases and the J gene end by 7 bases; junction bases not matched to a gene: 6. The CDR3 is CASSLGRELEQYF. CDR3 nucleotide sequence: TGTGCCAGCAGCTTGGGGCGGGAGCTTGAGCAGTACTTC. Supplemented by reference TRBV7-2 and TRBJ2-7, the full variable domain reads GAGVSQSPSNKVTEKGKDVELRCDPISGHTALYWYRQSLGQGLEFLIYFQGNSAPDKSGLPSDRFSAERTGGSVSTLTIQRTQQEDSAVYLCASSLGRELEQYFGPGTRLTVT.

The chain is built from TRBV30 and TRBJ2-1; D possibly uses TRBD1 or TRBD2 (7 bases each). CDR3 size: 14 residues. Germline-derived CDR1 and CDR2 are GTSNPN and SVGIG (reference sequence). Trimming pared 3 bases from V and 2 bases from J, leaving 11 bases between. The CDR3 loop is CAWRGGGAYNEQFF. CDR3 bases: TGTGCCTGGAGGGGAGGGGGCGCCTACAATGAGCAGTTCTTC.

The chain recombines TRBV18 with TRBJ2-1; 9 bases fit TRBD2. This CDR3 is 14 amino acids long. Germline-derived CDR1 and CDR2 are KGHSH and LQKENI. The trim removed 6 bases at V and 8 bases at J, leaving 8 bases unmatched. The DNA of the CDR3 is TGTGCCAGCTCGAGGCTCGGCGGGAGGGATGAGCAGTTCTTC. It is translated as CASSRLGGRDEQFF.

A single count supports this clone. J is TRBJ1-4 and V is TRBV19, with D hard to call. This CDR3 region has 13 residues. CDR1 is LNHDA and CDR2 is SQIVND in the germline V gene (reference sequence). Between the trimmed V and J ends, which lost 3 bases and 5 bases, there was a span of 7 bases. CDR3 sequence reads: CASSITRNEKLFF. The CDR3 DNA reads TGTGCCAGTAGTATCACGAGAAATGAAAAACTGTTTTTT. Filled out from reference TRBV19 and TRBJ1-4, the complete variable domain reads DGGITQSPKYLFRKEGQNVTLSCEQNLNHDAMYWYRQDPGQGLRLIYYSQIVNDFQKGDIAEGYSVSREKKESFPLTVTSAQKNPTAFYLCASSITRNEKLFFGSGTQLSVL.

The chain couples TRBV7-9 to TRBJ2-1; D may be TRBD1 (6 bases). Germline-derived CDR1 and CDR2 are SEHNR and FQNEAQ (reference sequence). The CDR3 covers 15 residues. V gave up 2 bases and J gave up 4 bases, with 12 bases separating them. The CDR3 DNA sequence: TGTGCCAGCAGCTTATTGGGGGCTATGTACAATGAGCAGTTCTTC. It is translated as CASSLLGAMYNEQFF.

This rearrangement joins TRBV11-2 to TRBJ2-3; D is perhaps TRBD2 (5 bases). V lost 5 bases, J lost 4 bases, and 16 bases lay in between. The germline V gene has CDR1 SGHAT and CDR2 FQNNGV. This CDR3 is built from 15 residues. CDR3 protein: CASSPGLRAADTQYF. The CDR3, as DNA: TGTGCCAGCAGCCCAGGACTTCGTGCGGCAGATACGCAGTATTTT. The full variable domain, its missing parts supplied by reference TRBV11-2 and TRBJ2-3, is EAGVAQSPRYKIIEKRQSVAFWCNPISGHATLYWYQQILGQGPKLLIQFQNNGVVDDSQLPKDRFSAERLKGVDSTLKIQPAKLEDSAVYLCASSPGLRAADTQYFGPGTRLTVL.

This sequence joins TRBV30 and TRBJ1-2; tentatively, D is TRBD1 (6 bases). Germline CDR1 GTSNPN, CDR2 SVGIG (reference sequence). V gave up 2 bases and J gave up 5 bases, with 9 bases separating them. The CDR3 consists of 12 residues. As DNA, the CDR3 is TGTGCCTGGAGTCAGGGGACGTATGGCTACACCTTC. Residues: CAWSQGTYGYTF.

This chain joins TRBV29-1 and TRBJ1-1; the D is unclear. The CDR3 has 13 residues. V was trimmed by 2 bases and J by 1 base, leaving 8 bases between them. Per germline, CDR1 SQVTM and CDR2 ANQGSEA. Here the CDR3 reads CSVEKGWNTEAFF. The CDR3 coding sequence is TGCAGCGTTGAAAAGGGATGGAACACTGAAGCTTTCTTT. Looking up the rest from reference TRBV29-1 and TRBJ1-1 gives the full variable domain: SAVISQKPSRDICQRGTSLTIQCQVDSQVTMMFWYRQQPGQSLTLIATANQGSEATYESGFVIDKFPISRPNLTFSTLTVSNMSPEDSSIYLCSVEKGWNTEAFFGQGTRLTVV.

This clone has just one count. The V call is TRBV19, the J call TRBJ1-5; D gene ambiguous. In germline, CDR1 is LNHDA, CDR2 SQIVND (reference sequence). The CDR3 extends over 14 amino acids. Trimming left V 3 bases short and J 3 bases short, with 9 bases between. This chain's CDR3 is CASSIEWVNQPQHF. The CDR3 DNA follows: TGTGCCAGTAGTATCGAGTGGGTCAATCAGCCCCAGCATTTT.

This chain links TRBV11-2 with TRBJ1-2; 7 bases align to TRBD1. With V trimmed by 5 bases and J by 4 bases, 7 bases remained unmatched. Germline values: CDR1 SGHAT, CDR2 FQNNGV. This CDR3 has 14 residues. CDR3 nucleotides: TGTGCCAGCAGCACTTCCGACAGGGCCTATGGCTACACCTTC. Its translation: CASSTSDRAYGYTF.

The V gene is TRBV30, the J gene TRBJ2-1, with unresolved D. The germline V gene has CDR1 GTSNPN and CDR2 SVGIG (reference sequence). V was pared by 3 bases and J by 6 bases, with 6 bases between. This CDR3 spans 11 amino acids. The CDR3 sequence: CAWRIINEQFF. CDR3 sequence (DNA): TGTGCCTGGAGGATTATCAATGAGCAGTTCTTC.

Notes on this clone: The same CDR3 is also encoded by other DNA sequences in this sample. The rearrangement links TRBV9 to TRBJ1-1; D may be TRBD1 (6 bases). The CDR3 is made up of 14 amino acids. CDR1 is SGDLS, CDR2 YYNGEE, per germline. The germline V and J ends were trimmed by 3 bases and 4 bases, with 13 bases remaining between them. CDR3 nucleotides: TGTGCCAGCAGCGGGTCGACAGGCGGCACTGAAGCTTTCTTT. Amino acids: CASSGSTGGTEAFF.

The chain recombines TRBV7-8 with TRBJ2-3; TRBD2 matches at 8 bases. Germline-derived CDR1 and CDR2 are SGHVS and FQNEAQ. This CDR3 contains 17 residues. V shed 3 bases and J 0 bases; nucleotides not matched to a gene: 8. The CDR3 is CASSFTGLALSTDTQYF. The CDR3 coding sequence is TGTGCCAGCAGCTTCACTGGACTAGCCCTGAGCACAGATACGCAGTATTTT.

The chain carries TRBV29-1 and TRBJ1-3; 8 bases are shared with TRBD1. CDR1 is SQVTM and CDR2 is ANQGSEA in the germline V gene. The CDR3 spans 13 residues. Trimming took 6 bases from V and 8 from J; bases not matched to a gene: 9. The CDR3 coding sequence is TGCAGCGTACAGGGGGAGTTCGGATACACCATATATTTT. Translation gives CSVQGEFGYTIYF.

V gene TRBV5-6 combines with J gene TRBJ1-2; no reliable D call. Germline CDR1 and CDR2: SGHDT and YYEEEE. V was trimmed by 0 bases and J by 7 bases, leaving 10 bases between them. The CDR3 length is 13 residues. In DNA, the CDR3 is TGTGCCAGCAGCTTGGCCGGCGGTGCTGGCTACACCTTC. Its protein is CASSLAGGAGYTF.

The chain couples TRBV6-5 to TRBJ1-2; the D gene is possibly TRBD1 (5 bases). Looked up from germline, CDR1 is MNHEY and CDR2 is SVGAGI. Trimming took off 7 bases at V and 2 bases at J, with 17 bases between the two ends. The CDR3 sequence is 15 residues long. This CDR3 is CASTRRRGSNYGYTF. In DNA, the CDR3 is TGTGCCAGCACTCGACGACGGGGGAGCAACTATGGCTACACCTTC.

The V gene is TRBV7-2, the J gene TRBJ2-2; D is uncertain. The CDR3 is made up of 13 amino acids. V lost 1 base to trimming and J lost 4 bases, with 4 bases between them. The germline V gene encodes CDR1 SGHTA and CDR2 FQGNSA. The CDR3 nucleotides are TGTGCCAGCAGCTTAGATACCACCGGGGAGCTGTTTTTT. Translating it yields CASSLDTTGELFF.

The chain uses TRBV19 and TRBJ2-3; no clear D gene. The CDR3 is 13 amino acids. V lost 5 bases and J 2 bases, leaving 8 bases between the germline ends. CDR1 LNHDA and CDR2 SQIVND come from the germline V gene (reference sequence). The CDR3 loop is CASSLRITDTQYF. CDR3 in DNA: TGTGCCAGTAGTCTAAGGATCACAGATACGCAGTATTTT.